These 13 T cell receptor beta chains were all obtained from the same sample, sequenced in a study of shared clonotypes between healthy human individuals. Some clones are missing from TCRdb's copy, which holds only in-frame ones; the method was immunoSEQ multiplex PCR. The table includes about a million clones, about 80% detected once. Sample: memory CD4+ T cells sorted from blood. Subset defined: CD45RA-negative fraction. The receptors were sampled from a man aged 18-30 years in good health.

The CDR3 here is CASSQRQGNTGELFF. CDR3 in DNA: TGCGCCAGCAGCCAAAGACAGGGTAACACCGGGGAGCTGTTTTTT. The chain recombines TRBV4-3 with TRBJ2-2; 7 bases are a match to TRBD1. CDR3 length equals 15 residues. With V trimmed by 2 bases and J by 2 bases, 2 bases remained unmatched. Germline-derived CDR1 and CDR2 are LGHNA and YSLEER.

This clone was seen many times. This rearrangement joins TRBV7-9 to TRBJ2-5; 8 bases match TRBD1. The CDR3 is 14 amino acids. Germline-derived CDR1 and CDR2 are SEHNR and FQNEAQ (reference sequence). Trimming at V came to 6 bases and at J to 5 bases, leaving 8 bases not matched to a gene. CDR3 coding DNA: TGTGCCAGCAGAGCCAGGGGGCCGAGGGAGACCCAGTACTTC. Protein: CASRARGPRETQYF.

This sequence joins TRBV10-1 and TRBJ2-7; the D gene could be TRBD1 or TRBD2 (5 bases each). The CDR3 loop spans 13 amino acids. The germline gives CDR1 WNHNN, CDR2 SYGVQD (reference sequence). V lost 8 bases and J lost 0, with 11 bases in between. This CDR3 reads CASSFGTSYEQYF. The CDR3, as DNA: TGCGCCAGCTCGTTCGGGACCTCCTACGAGCAGTACTTC.

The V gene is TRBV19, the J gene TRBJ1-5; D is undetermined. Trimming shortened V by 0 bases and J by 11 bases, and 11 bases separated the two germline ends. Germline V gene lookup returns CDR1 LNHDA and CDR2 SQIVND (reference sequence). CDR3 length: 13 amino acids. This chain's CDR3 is CASSIDGERTQHF. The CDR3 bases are TGTGCCAGTAGTATAGATGGGGAGCGGACCCAGCATTTT. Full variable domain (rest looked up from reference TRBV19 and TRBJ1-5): DGGITQSPKYLFRKEGQNVTLSCEQNLNHDAMYWYRQDPGQGLRLIYYSQIVNDFQKGDIAEGYSVSREKKESFPLTVTSAQKNPTAFYLCASSIDGERTQHFGDGTRLSIL.

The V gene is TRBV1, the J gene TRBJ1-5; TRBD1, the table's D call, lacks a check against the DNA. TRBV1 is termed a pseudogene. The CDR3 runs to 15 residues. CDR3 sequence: CTSSPGQGLNQPQHF. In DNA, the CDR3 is TGCACCAGCAGCCCGGGACAGGGTCTGAATCAGCCCCAGCATTTT.

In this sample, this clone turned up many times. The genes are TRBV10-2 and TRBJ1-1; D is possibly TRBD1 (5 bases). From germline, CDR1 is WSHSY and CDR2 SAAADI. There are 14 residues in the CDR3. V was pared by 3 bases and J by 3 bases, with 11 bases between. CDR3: CASSESGGDTEAFF. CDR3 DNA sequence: TGCGCCAGCAGTGAATCGGGGGGAGACACTGAAGCTTTCTTT.

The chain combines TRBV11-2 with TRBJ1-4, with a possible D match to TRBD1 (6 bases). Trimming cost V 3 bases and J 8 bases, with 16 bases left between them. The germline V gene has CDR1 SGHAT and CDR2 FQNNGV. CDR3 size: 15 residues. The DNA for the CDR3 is TGTGCCAGCAGCTTTCTCGGGGGCTTTGGGGAAAAACTGTTTTTT. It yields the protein CASSFLGGFGEKLFF. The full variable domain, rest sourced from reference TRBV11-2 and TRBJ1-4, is EAGVAQSPRYKIIEKRQSVAFWCNPISGHATLYWYQQILGQGPKLLIQFQNNGVVDDSQLPKDRFSAERLKGVDSTLKIQPAKLEDSAVYLCASSFLGGFGEKLFFGSGTQLSVL.

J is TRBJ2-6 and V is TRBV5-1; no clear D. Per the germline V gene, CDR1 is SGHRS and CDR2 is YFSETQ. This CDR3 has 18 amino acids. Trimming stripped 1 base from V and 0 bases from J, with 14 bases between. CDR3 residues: CASSLKQQSVSGANVLTF. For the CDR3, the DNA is TGCGCCAGCAGCTTGAAACAGCAAAGCGTCTCTGGGGCCAACGTCCTGACTTTC.

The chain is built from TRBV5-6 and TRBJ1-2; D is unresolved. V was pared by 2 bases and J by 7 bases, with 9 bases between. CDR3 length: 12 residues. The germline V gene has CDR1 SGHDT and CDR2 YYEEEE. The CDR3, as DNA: TGTGCCAGCAGCTTTACGGACGGTGGCTACACCTTC. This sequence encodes CASSFTDGGYTF.

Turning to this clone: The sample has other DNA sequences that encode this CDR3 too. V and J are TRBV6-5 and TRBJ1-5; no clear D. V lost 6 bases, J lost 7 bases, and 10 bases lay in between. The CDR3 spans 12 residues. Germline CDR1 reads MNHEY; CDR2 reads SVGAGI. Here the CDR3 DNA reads TGTGCCAGCAGCTCCGGGCGGCAGCCCCAGCATTTT. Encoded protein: CASSSGRQPQHF.

CDR3 residues: CASGRTNQPQHF. In nucleotides, the CDR3 is TGTGCCAGTGGACGGACGAATCAGCCCCAGCATTTT. The V gene is TRBV6-6, the J gene TRBJ1-5; D is uncertain. The ends were cut back, 9 bases at V and 4 bases at J, with 10 bases in the middle. The CDR3 is 12 amino acids. Germline assignment: CDR1 MNHNY and CDR2 SVGAGI (reference sequence).

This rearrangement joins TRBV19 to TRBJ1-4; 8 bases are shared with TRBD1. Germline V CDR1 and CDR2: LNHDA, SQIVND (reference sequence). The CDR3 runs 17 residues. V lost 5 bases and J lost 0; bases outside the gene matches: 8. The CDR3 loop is CASSVTGAGATNEKLFF. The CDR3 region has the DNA TGTGCCAGTAGTGTGACAGGGGCGGGAGCAACTAATGAAAAACTGTTTTTT.

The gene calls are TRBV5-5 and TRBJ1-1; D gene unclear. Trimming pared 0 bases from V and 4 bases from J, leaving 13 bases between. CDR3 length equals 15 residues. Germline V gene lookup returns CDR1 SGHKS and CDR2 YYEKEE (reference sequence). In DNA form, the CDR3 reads TGTGCCAGCAGCTTGGAGGTAGGATCGGGCACTGAAGCTTTCTTT. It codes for CASSLEVGSGTEAFF.